Listed here are 27 T cell receptor beta chains from one sample, sequenced in a study of T cells in localized non-small cell lung cancer. TCRdb's table, derived via immunoSEQ multiplex PCR, lists solely in-frame clones and lacks some. The sample contains 90,000 to 95,000 clones, approximately 88% of which appear only once. Sequenced here: peripheral blood, sampled before any cancer treatment. Every receptor here comes from a man aged 40-75 years with stage I squamous cell lung carcinoma.

CDR3 in amino acids: CASSLVGGSYEQYF. CDR3 DNA sequence: TGTGCCAGCAGTCTCGTAGGGGGCTCCTACGAGCAGTACTTC. The chain combines TRBV28 with TRBJ2-7; tentative D call: TRBD1 (6 bases). The CDR3 spans 14 residues. Germline V lookup: CDR1 MDHEN, CDR2 SYDVKM. V was cut by 5 bases and J by 0 bases, with 11 bases left in between.

The chain is built from TRBV10-2 and TRBJ1-5; the D is unclear. The germline gives CDR1 WSHSY, CDR2 SAAADI. Trimming cost V 6 bases and J 0 bases, with 6 bases left between them. The CDR3 runs 13 residues. The CDR3 region has the DNA TGCGCCAGCAGAGATACTAGCAATCAGCCCCAGCATTTT. Translation: CASRDTSNQPQHF.

The rearrangement joins TRBV28 to TRBJ1-3, with D unresolved. CDR1 is MDHEN and CDR2 is SYDVKM in the germline V gene. The CDR3 totals 12 residues. The V end lost 2 bases, the J end lost 5 bases, and 4 bases lay between the germline ends. In nucleotides, the CDR3 is TGTGCCAGCAGTTTAGGGAGAAACACCATATATTTT. Protein product: CASSLGRNTIYF.

The V gene is TRBV7-8, the J gene TRBJ1-2; TRBD1 might be the D (5 bases). Germline CDR1 SGHVS, CDR2 FQNEAQ. The V end lost 5 bases, the J end lost 0 bases, and 19 bases lay between the germline ends. CDR3 length: 17 residues. The DNA for the CDR3 is TGTGCCAGCAGCCCTCGGCTAGGGTTCAGGGCTAACTATGGCTACACCTTC. Its translation: CASSPRLGFRANYGYTF.

The chain carries TRBV2 and TRBJ2-2, with D perhaps TRBD1 (6 bases). V dropped 5 bases and J dropped 4 bases, with 11 bases sitting between them. The CDR3 covers 14 residues. From germline, CDR1 is SNHLY and CDR2 FYNNEI. The CDR3 protein is CASSWTERTGELFF. The CDR3 DNA reads TGTGCCAGCAGTTGGACAGAGCGCACCGGGGAGCTGTTTTTT. Full variable domain (missing parts from reference TRBV2 and TRBJ2-2): EPEVTQTPSHQVTQMGQEVILRCVPISNHLYFYWYRQILGQKVEFLVSFYNNEISEKSEIFDDQFSVERPDGSNFTLKIRSTKLEDSAMYFCASSWTERTGELFFGEGSRLTVL.

The chain carries TRBV9 and TRBJ2-3; 10 bases are a match to TRBD2. V lost 4 bases, J lost 4 bases, and 9 bases stayed unmatched. This CDR3 contains 16 residues. Germline V gives CDR1 SGDLS, CDR2 YYNGEE. The CDR3 protein is CASSTTPSGGSDTQYF. In DNA form, the CDR3 reads TGTGCCAGCAGCACTACCCCTAGCGGGGGTTCAGATACGCAGTATTTT.

The chain links TRBV7-8 to TRBJ1-5, with D possibly TRBD1 on 5 matching bases. Trimming took 3 bases from V and 5 from J, leaving 8 bases between them. The CDR3 covers 13 residues. From germline, CDR1 is SGHVS and CDR2 FQNEAQ. The CDR3 here is CASSLGGYQPQHF. The DNA of the CDR3 is TGTGCCAGCAGCTTGGGGGGTTATCAGCCCCAGCATTTT.

The J gene is TRBJ1-2, the V gene TRBV5-8; D gene uncertain. The CDR3 is 12 amino acids. CDR1 and CDR2 from the germline V gene are SGHTS and YDEGEE. V dropped 4 bases and J dropped 8 bases, with 12 bases sitting between them. Written as DNA, the CDR3 is TGTGCCAGCAGCGTCGACATAACCGGCTACACCTTC. Translation gives CASSVDITGYTF.

V is TRBV7-9 and J is TRBJ1-1, with D possibly TRBD1 on 6 matching bases. The V gene lost 0 bases and the J gene lost 3 bases, with 23 bases spanning the gap. This CDR3 is 19 amino acids long. Germline CDR1 SEHNR, CDR2 FQNEAQ (reference sequence). CDR3 nucleotide sequence: TGTGCCAGCAGCTTAGCGTGGGGGACATCCGAAAGGGGGGACACTGAAGCTTTCTTT. Protein product: CASSLAWGTSERGDTEAFF.

This chain joins TRBV5-5 and TRBJ2-1; 10 nucleotides match TRBD1. Germline V gene lookup returns CDR1 SGHKS and CDR2 YYEKEE (reference sequence). The CDR3 sequence is 16 residues long. The junction had 4 bases not matched to a gene; V was cut back by 0 bases and J by 4 bases. The CDR3 DNA reads as TGTGCCAGCAGCTTGGAAGGGACAGGGGCTTACAATGAGCAGTTCTTC. Protein: CASSLEGTGAYNEQFF. Looking up the rest from reference TRBV5-5 and TRBJ2-1 gives the full variable domain: DAGVTQSPTHLIKTRGQQVTLRCSPISGHKSVSWYQQVLGQGPQFIFQYYEKEERGRGNFPDRFSARQFPNYSSELNVNALLLGDSALYLCASSLEGTGAYNEQFFGPGTRLTVL.

The chain carries TRBV4-2 and TRBJ1-5; TRBD1 might be the D (5 bases). This CDR3 has 17 amino acids. With 1 base removed from V and 3 bases from J, the gap between germline ends came to 16 bases. Per the germline V gene, CDR1 is LGHNA and CDR2 is YNFKEQ. CDR3 sequence (DNA): TGTGCCAGCAGCCAAGGCTTCCTGACAGAACCCAATCAGCCCCAGCATTTT. It yields the protein CASSQGFLTEPNQPQHF.

This clone showed up just once. The chain joins TRBV11-1 to TRBJ1-1; D is undetermined. V lost 5 bases to trimming and J lost 1 base, with 11 bases between them. The CDR3 sequence is 14 residues long. Germline assignment: CDR1 SGHAT and CDR2 FQDESV (reference sequence). CDR3: CASSPRPENTEAFF. The CDR3 nucleotides are TGTGCCAGCAGCCCACGGCCAGAGAACACTGAAGCTTTCTTT.

V usage is TRBV7-2 and J usage is TRBJ2-7; 7 nucleotides match TRBD2. Germline loops: CDR1 SGHTA, CDR2 FQGNSA. The CDR3 spans 14 residues. After removal of 5 bases from V and 7 bases from J, the junction contained 11 bases not matched to a gene. CDR3 region: CASSPSAGVWEQYF. The DNA for the CDR3 is TGTGCCAGCAGCCCCTCGGCGGGAGTCTGGGAGCAGTACTTC.

The rearrangement uses TRBV7-9 and TRBJ1-2; D gene ambiguous. Germline values: CDR1 SEHNR, CDR2 FQNEAQ (reference sequence). The CDR3 consists of 14 residues. Trimming stripped 2 bases from V and 2 bases from J, with 9 bases between. CDR3 region: CASSLRVQNYGYTF. CDR3 nucleotides: TGTGCCAGCAGCTTACGGGTACAGAACTATGGCTACACCTTC.

The chain recombines TRBV27 with TRBJ1-6; no definite D call. V dropped 3 bases and J dropped 8 bases, with 8 bases sitting between them. CDR1 and CDR2 from the germline V gene are MNHEY and SMNVEV (reference sequence). This CDR3 has 13 amino acids. The CDR3 region has the DNA TGTGCCAGCAGTTTGTGGGTGGATTCACCCCTCCACTTT. As protein: CASSLWVDSPLHF.

The rearrangement links TRBV7-6 to TRBJ2-2; a weak D match, TRBD2 (6 bases). Germline-derived CDR1 and CDR2 are SGHVS and FNYEAQ. V dropped 8 bases and J dropped 3 bases, with 13 bases sitting between them. The CDR3 has 14 amino acids. The CDR3 protein is CASHRGMDTGELFF. The CDR3 DNA reads as TGTGCCAGCCACCGGGGGATGGACACCGGGGAGCTGTTTTTT.

This clone showed up just once. V usage is TRBV7-7 and J usage is TRBJ2-3; 7 nucleotides line up with TRBD2. CDR1 and CDR2 (germline): SSHAT, FNYEAQ (reference sequence). The CDR3 runs 15 residues. Germline trimming cut 1 base from V and 2 bases from J; bases unmatched to any gene: 3. Here the CDR3 DNA reads TGTGCCAGCAGCTTAGGGGGGGGGACCACAGATACGCAGTATTTT. This encodes CASSLGGGTTDTQYF.

The chain is built from TRBV5-1 and TRBJ1-1; D remains ambiguous. CDR1 is SGHRS, CDR2 YFSETQ, per germline. Trimming left V 5 bases short and J 1 base short, with 15 bases between. This CDR3 has 15 amino acids. The CDR3 loop is CASRDEMLGNTEAFF. CDR3 bases: TGCGCCAGCAGGGACGAAATGTTGGGGAACACTGAAGCTTTCTTT.

Details on this clone: A read error may account for a junction end that differs from germline. The sample holds other DNA sequences that translate to the same CDR3. The chain links TRBV7-9 to TRBJ1-1; D possibly corresponds to TRBD1 (5 bases). Germline V gene sequence: CDR1 SEHNR, CDR2 FQNEAQ (reference sequence). The CDR3 has 12 amino acids. In nucleotides, the CDR3 is TGTGCCAGCAGCTTGAGGGGCACTGAAGCCTTCTTT. Protein sequence: CASSLRGTEAFF. The entire variable domain, with the rest obtained from reference TRBV7-9 and TRBJ1-1, is as follows: DTGVSQNPRHKITKRGQNVTFRCDPISEHNRLYWYRQTLGQGPEFLTYFQNEAQLEKSRLLSDRFSAERPKGSFSTLEIQRTEQGDSAMYLCASSLRGTEAFFGQGTRLTVV.

CDR3 in amino acids: CASSPPGGDEAFF. The CDR3 DNA is TGTGCCAGCTCACCACCGGGGGGCGATGAAGCTTTCTTT. The chain employs TRBV18 and TRBJ1-1; a possible D gene is TRBD1 (6 bases). This CDR3 has 13 amino acids. V was shortened by 0 bases and J by 7 bases, with 9 bases between the two germline ends. From germline, CDR1 is KGHSH and CDR2 LQKENI.

The chain links TRBV7-8 to TRBJ1-2, with D possibly matching TRBD1 (5 bases). Germline V lookup: CDR1 SGHVS, CDR2 FQNEAQ. V gave up 5 bases and J gave up 4 bases, with 14 bases separating them. This CDR3 has 14 amino acids. DNA for the CDR3: TGTGCCAGCAGCCTCAGGACACGGTCCTATGGCTACACCTTC. The encoded protein is CASSLRTRSYGYTF.

The chain combines TRBV5-1 with TRBJ1-1; D uncertain. The V end lost 5 bases, the J end lost 2 bases, and 7 bases lay between the germline ends. This CDR3 is 12 amino acids long. Germline CDR1 SGHRS, CDR2 YFSETQ. DNA of the CDR3: TGCGCCAGCAGAATAGAAAACACTGAAGCTTTCTTT. Its protein product is CASRIENTEAFF.

This clone was observed a single time. The gene calls are TRBV7-6 and TRBJ1-1; D not resolved. The CDR3 spans 13 residues. Germline CDR1 SGHVS, CDR2 FNYEAQ. The V gene lost 5 bases and the J gene lost 4 bases, with 11 bases spanning the gap. Here the CDR3 DNA reads TGTGCCAGCAGCCGGAGGACCGGCACTGAAGCTTTCTTT. This encodes CASSRRTGTEAFF. Variable domain in full (rest from reference TRBV7-6 and TRBJ1-1): GAGVSQSPRYKVTKRGQDVALRCDPISGHVSLYWYRQALGQGPEFLTYFNYEAQQDKSGLPNDRFSAERPEGSISTLTIQRTEQRDSAMYRCASSRRTGTEAFFGQGTRLTVV.

The chain couples TRBV2 to TRBJ2-1, with D unclear. Looked up from germline, CDR1 is SNHLY and CDR2 is FYNNEI. Trimming pared 3 bases from V and 6 bases from J, leaving 3 bases between. This CDR3 is built from 11 residues. CDR3 loop: CASSELNEQFF. The CDR3 nucleotides read TGTGCCAGCAGTGAGCTCAATGAGCAGTTCTTC. Drawing the rest from reference TRBV2 and TRBJ2-1, the complete variable domain is EPEVTQTPSHQVTQMGQEVILRCVPISNHLYFYWYRQILGQKVEFLVSFYNNEISEKSEIFDDQFSVERPDGSNFTLKIRSTKLEDSAMYFCASSELNEQFFGPGTRLTVL.

V is TRBV6-5 and J is TRBJ1-1; D might be TRBD1 (6 bases). The germline V and J ends were trimmed by 6 bases and 2 bases, with 13 bases remaining between them. In germline, CDR1 is MNHEY, CDR2 SVGAGI. CDR3 length equals 14 residues. CDR3 amino acids: CASSRSGGNTEAFF. CDR3 sequence (DNA): TGTGCCAGCAGCCGCTCCGGGGGCAACACTGAAGCTTTCTTT.

The chain links TRBV6-5 to TRBJ1-2; weak D call: TRBD1 (6 bases). Germline CDR1 is MNHEY and CDR2 is SVGAGI. V was pared by 8 bases and J by 5 bases, with 21 bases between. CDR3 length: 15 amino acids. The CDR3 spells CASRKGGREGYGYTF. The CDR3, as DNA: TGTGCCAGCCGAAAGGGGGGGCGAGAGGGGTATGGCTACACCTTC.

CDR3 amino acids: CASGVDRVYGYTF. In nucleotides, the CDR3 is TGCGCCAGCGGCGTGGACAGGGTCTATGGCTACACCTTC. The gene calls are TRBV5-1 and TRBJ1-2, with TRBD1 matching 8 bases. V shed 7 bases, J shed 4 bases, and the junction held 6 bases outside the gene matches. The CDR3 spans 13 residues. From germline, CDR1 is SGHRS and CDR2 YFSETQ. Full variable domain (rest looked up from reference TRBV5-1 and TRBJ1-2): KAGVTQTPRYLIKTRGQQVTLSCSPISGHRSVSWYQQTPGQGLQFLFEYFSETQRNKGNFPGRFSGRQFSNSRSEMNVSTLELGDSALYLCASGVDRVYGYTFGSGTRLTVV.